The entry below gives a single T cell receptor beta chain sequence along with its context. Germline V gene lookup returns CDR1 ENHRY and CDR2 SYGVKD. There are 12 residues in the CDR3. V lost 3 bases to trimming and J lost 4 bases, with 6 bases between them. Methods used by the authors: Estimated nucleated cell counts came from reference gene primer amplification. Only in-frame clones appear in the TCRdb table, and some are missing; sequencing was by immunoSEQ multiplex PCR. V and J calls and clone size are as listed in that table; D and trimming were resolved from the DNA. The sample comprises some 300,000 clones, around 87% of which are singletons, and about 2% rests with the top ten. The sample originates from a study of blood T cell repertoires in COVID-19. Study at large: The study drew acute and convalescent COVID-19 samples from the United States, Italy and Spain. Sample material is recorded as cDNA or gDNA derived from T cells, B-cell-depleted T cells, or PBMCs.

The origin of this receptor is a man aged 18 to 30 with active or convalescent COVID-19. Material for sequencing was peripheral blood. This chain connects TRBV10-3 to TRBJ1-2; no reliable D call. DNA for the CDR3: TGTGCCATCAGTGAACAAGTCTATGGCTACACCTTC. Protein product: CAISEQVYGYTF.